This TCR beta chain was found in a study of shared clonotypes between healthy human individuals. There are 14 residues in the CDR3. Germline lookup yields CDR1 LGHNT and CDR2 FRNRAP. Trimming pared 7 bases from V and 4 bases from J, leaving 16 bases between. The repertoire was sequenced with immunoSEQ multiplex PCR; TCRdb's copy has only in-frame clones and lacks some. Of about 470,000 clones in the sample, 70% to 80% are singletons; the top ten hold roughly 13%. The chain carries TRBV12-5 and TRBJ2-5; no reliable D call. The TCR sequence derives from a woman between 40 and 55 years old in good health. Some clones in this sample may be carry-over from other donors' samples. Material for sequencing was PBMCs. CDR3 nucleotides: TGTGCTAGTGCTCAACCCGGACCGGTAGAGACCCAGTACTTC. Protein product: CASAQPGPVETQYF.